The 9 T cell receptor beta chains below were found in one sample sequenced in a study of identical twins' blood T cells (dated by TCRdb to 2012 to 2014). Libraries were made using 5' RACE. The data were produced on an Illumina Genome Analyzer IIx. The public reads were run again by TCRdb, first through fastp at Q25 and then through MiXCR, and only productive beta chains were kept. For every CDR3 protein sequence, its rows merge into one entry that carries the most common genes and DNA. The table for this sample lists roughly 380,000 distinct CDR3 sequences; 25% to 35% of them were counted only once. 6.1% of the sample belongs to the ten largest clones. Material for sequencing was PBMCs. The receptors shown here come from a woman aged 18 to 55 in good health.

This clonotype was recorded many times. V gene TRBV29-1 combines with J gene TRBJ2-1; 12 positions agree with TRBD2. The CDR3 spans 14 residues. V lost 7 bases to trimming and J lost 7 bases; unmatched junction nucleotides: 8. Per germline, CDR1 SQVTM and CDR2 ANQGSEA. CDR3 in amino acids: CSATGLAGNNEQFF. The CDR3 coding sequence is TGCAGCGCCACGGGACTAGCGGGTAATAATGAGCAGTTCTTC.

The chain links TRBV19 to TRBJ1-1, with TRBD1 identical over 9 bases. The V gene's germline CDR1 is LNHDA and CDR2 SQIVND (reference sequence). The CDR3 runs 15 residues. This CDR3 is CSHSGTGSGFTEAFF. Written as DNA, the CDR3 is TGTTCACATTCGGGGACAGGGTCAGGTTTCACTGAAGCTTTCTTT.

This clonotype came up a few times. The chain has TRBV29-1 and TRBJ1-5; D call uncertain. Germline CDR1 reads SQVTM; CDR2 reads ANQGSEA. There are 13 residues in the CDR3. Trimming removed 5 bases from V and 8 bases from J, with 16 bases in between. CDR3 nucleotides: TGCAGCGTTTCTCGGGGTCTCGGGGAGCCCCAGCATTTT. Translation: CSVSRGLGEPQHF.

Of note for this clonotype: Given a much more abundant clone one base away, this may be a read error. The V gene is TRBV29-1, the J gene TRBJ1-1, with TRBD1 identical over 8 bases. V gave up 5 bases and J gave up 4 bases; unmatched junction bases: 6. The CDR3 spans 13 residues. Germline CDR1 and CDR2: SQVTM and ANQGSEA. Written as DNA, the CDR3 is TGCAGCGTTATGGGACAGGTGAGCACTGAAGCTTTCTTT. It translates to CSVMGQVSTEAFF.

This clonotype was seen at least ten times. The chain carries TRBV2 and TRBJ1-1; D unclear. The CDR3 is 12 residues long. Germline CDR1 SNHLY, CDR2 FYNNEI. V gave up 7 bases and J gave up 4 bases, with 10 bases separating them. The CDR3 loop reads CASTIDPTEAFF. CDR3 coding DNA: TGTGCCAGCACAATCGATCCCACTGAAGCTTTCTTT.

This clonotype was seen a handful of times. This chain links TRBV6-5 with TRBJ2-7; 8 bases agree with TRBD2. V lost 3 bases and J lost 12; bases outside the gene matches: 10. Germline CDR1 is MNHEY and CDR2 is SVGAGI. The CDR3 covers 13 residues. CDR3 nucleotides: TGTGCCAGCAGTTATTCAACTAGCGGCAAGTCGTACTTC. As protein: CASSYSTSGKSYF.

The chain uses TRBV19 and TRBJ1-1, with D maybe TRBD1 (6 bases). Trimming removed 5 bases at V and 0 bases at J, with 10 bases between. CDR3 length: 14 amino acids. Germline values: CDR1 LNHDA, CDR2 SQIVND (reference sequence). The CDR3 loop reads CASSFRDMNTEAFF. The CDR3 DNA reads TGTGCCAGTAGTTTCAGGGACATGAACACTGAAGCTTTCTTT.

The CDR3 region is CASRQRGRGALYNEQFF. CDR3 DNA sequence: TGTGCCAGCAGACAAAGGGGGCGGGGAGCCCTTTACAATGAGCAGTTCTTC. The rearrangement uses TRBV13 and TRBJ2-1; D may be TRBD1 (7 bases). The CDR3 length is 17 residues. Germline lookup yields CDR1 PRHDT and CDR2 FYEKMQ (reference sequence). V was shortened by 6 bases and J by 4 bases, with 22 bases between the two germline ends.

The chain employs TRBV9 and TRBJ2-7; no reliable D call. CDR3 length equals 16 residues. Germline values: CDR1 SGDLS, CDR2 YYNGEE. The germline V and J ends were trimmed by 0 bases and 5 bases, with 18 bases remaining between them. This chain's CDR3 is CASSVEVGGRPNEQYF. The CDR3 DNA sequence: TGTGCCAGCAGCGTAGAGGTCGGCGGTAGACCCAACGAGCAGTACTTC.